Listed below are T cell receptor beta chains from one sample, sequenced in a study of Ad26.COV2.S vaccination and SARS-CoV-2 variants. The assay was immunoSEQ multiplex PCR, and TCRdb's table has in-frame clones only and misses some. The sample has hundreds of thousands of clones, 75% to 90% seen once. Specimen: peripheral blood, collected in a trial of Ad26.COV2.S vaccine versus placebo. Receptors were obtained from a person aged 18-65 years who received the Ad26.COV2.S COVID-19 vaccine or a placebo. CDR3s include the opening cysteine and the closing phenylalanine or tryptophan. The D gene is left open where the match is weak. Clone size is given for some rows only: seen once, a few or many times, or a class if the clone is expanded.

v_gene,abundance,j_gene,d_gene,CDR3nt,CDR3aa
TRBV28,-,TRBJ1-2,-,TGTGCCAGCAGTTTAACCGGGGGCGGGAGCTACTATGGCTACACCTTC,CASSLTGGGSYYGYTF
TRBV11-3,few,TRBJ2-1,-,TGTGCCAGCAGCTTAGCGAGGAACAATGAGCAGTTCTTC,CASSLARNNEQFF
TRBV19,-,TRBJ2-7,TRBD1,TGTGCCAGTAGCCCTGGGACAGATTCTTCCTACGAGCAGTACTTC,CASSPGTDSSYEQYF
TRBV28,-,TRBJ2-7,TRBD1,TGTGCCAGCAGTTCAAACACAGAACCGGGACAGGGGGGTCACGCATTTGACGAGCAGTACTTC,CASSSNTEPGQGGHAFDEQYF
TRBV7-9,once,TRBJ2-7,TRBD1,TGTGCCAGCAGCTTGTACACCGGGACAGGGACCTCCTACGAGCAGTACTTC,CASSLYTGTGTSYEQYF
TRBV5-8,once,TRBJ2-7,TRBD1,TGTGCCAGCAGCAGAGACAGGGGGGAAGAGCAGTACTTC,CASSRDRGEEQYF
TRBV6-1,-,TRBJ1-4,-,TGTGCCAGCAGTGAACGGGGAGACAGCTCTAATGAAAAACTGTTTTTT,CASSERGDSSNEKLFF
TRBV9,once,TRBJ2-3,TRBD2,TGTGCCAGCAGAGGACCGGGACTAGAAGGCGGTACGCAGTATTTT,CASRGPGLEGGTQYF
TRBV28,-,TRBJ1-2,TRBD1,TGTGCCAGCAGTTTATCCCCGGGACAGAGCTATGGCTACACCTTC,CASSLSPGQSYGYTF
TRBV20-1,-,TRBJ2-7,-,TGCAGTGCTAGTCGACTGGGTTTCTCCGAGCAGTACTTC,CSASRLGFSEQYF
TRBV9,-,TRBJ2-3,-,TGTGCCAGCAGCGTAGCTGCAGGGGACACAGATACGCAGTATTTT,CASSVAAGDTDTQYF
TRBV7-8,-,TRBJ2-5,-,TGTGCCAGCAGCTTAGCTGAAGAGACCCAGTACTTC,CASSLAEETQYF
TRBV28,-,TRBJ1-1,TRBD1,TGTGCCAGCAGTTGGACAGGGGGAGGAATTGAAGCTTTCTTT,CASSWTGGGIEAFF
TRBV9,-,TRBJ2-7,-,TGTGCCAGCAGCGTAGCGGGCAGCGAGCAGTACTTC,CASSVAGSEQYF
TRBV7-9,once,TRBJ2-7,TRBD1,TGTGCCAGCAGCTCACCCCGGGACAGCTACGAGCAGTACTTC,CASSSPRDSYEQYF
TRBV6-2/TRBV6-3,-,TRBJ2-5,-,TGTGCCAGCAGTTATGCGGGTCTAGAGACCCAGTACTTC,CASSYAGLETQYF
TRBV4-2,-,TRBJ1-1,-,TGTGCCAGCAGCCAAGATATCGCAGTTTTGAACACTGAAGCTTTCTTT,CASSQDIAVLNTEAFF
TRBV7-9,-,TRBJ1-2,TRBD1,TGTGCCAGCAGCTTGGGACAGGGAGCCTACACCTTC,CASSLGQGAYTF
TRBV5-1,-,TRBJ2-3,TRBD2,TGCGCCAGCAGCTTGAGGGCTAGCGGGCAAGGCACAGATACGCAGTATTTT,CASSLRASGQGTDTQYF
TRBV7-2,-,TRBJ2-1,TRBD2,TGTGCCAGCAGCCCTAGGGGGCTAGCGGGAGTGGGTGAGCAGTTCTTC,CASSPRGLAGVGEQFF
TRBV19,-,TRBJ2-6,TRBD1,TGTGCCAGTAGTATAGATCGGGGGACAGGGCTTCCTGGGGCCAACGTCCTGACTTTC,CASSIDRGTGLPGANVLTF
TRBV7-9,-,TRBJ1-2,-,TGTGCCAGCAGCTTGCTACTCTATGGCTACACCTTC,CASSLLLYGYTF
TRBV5-6,-,TRBJ2-7,-,TGTGCCAGCAGCGCCCGGGAAGGTGGGTACGAGCAGTACTTC,CASSAREGGYEQYF
TRBV5-4,-,TRBJ1-1,-,TGTGCCAGCAGCTTGGCCAAGATAAGCGAAGCTTTCTTT,CASSLAKISEAFF
TRBV19,few,TRBJ1-6,-,TGTGCTAGTAGGAGCTCCTATAATTCACCCCTCCACTTT,CASRSSYNSPLHF
TRBV7-9,-,TRBJ2-3,TRBD2,TGTGCCAGCAGCCCCCTAGCGGGAGATCGGTCAGATACGCAGTATTTT,CASSPLAGDRSDTQYF
TRBV7-2,-,TRBJ1-1,-,TGTGCCAGCAGCTTTGGGTGGGGGAACACTGAAGCTTTCTTT,CASSFGWGNTEAFF
TRBV3-1/TRBV3-2,-,TRBJ1-6,-,TGTGCCAGCAGCCAAGTCTTGGGTTCACCCCTCCACTTT,CASSQVLGSPLHF
TRBV5-1,-,TRBJ2-1,TRBD2,TGCGCCAGCAGAGGACTAGCGACATCCTACAATGAGCAGTTCTTC,CASRGLATSYNEQFF
TRBV7-9,-,TRBJ2-2,-,TGTGCCAGCAGCTTAGCGGTGCCGAACACCGGGGAGCTGTTTTTT,CASSLAVPNTGELFF
TRBV18,few,TRBJ1-2,TRBD1,TGTGCCAGCACATCAAGGACAGGGGACTATGGCTACACCTTC,CASTSRTGDYGYTF
TRBV19,-,TRBJ2-1,TRBD1,TGTGCCAGTAGTCCCAGGGGCCCCGGGACAGTCGGCTACAATGAGCAGTTCTTC,CASSPRGPGTVGYNEQFF
TRBV6-4,-,TRBJ2-7,TRBD2,TGTGCCAGCAGTGTTAGCGGGGACTCCTACGAGCAGTACTTC,CASSVSGDSYEQYF
TRBV7-9,once,TRBJ2-7,-,TGTGCCAGCGGAAAGAGTGGGTCTTACGAGCAGTACTTC,CASGKSGSYEQYF
TRBV6-1,-,TRBJ2-2,-,TGTGCCAGCAGTGAAGGGGGGGCTGGCACCGGGGAGCTGTTTTTT,CASSEGGAGTGELFF
TRBV2,few,TRBJ2-3,TRBD2,TGTGCCAGCACGGAGCAAGTTCTAGCGGAGCATCATACGCAGTATTTT,CASTEQVLAEHHTQYF
TRBV3-1/TRBV3-2,-,TRBJ1-1,-,TGTGCCAGCAGCCAAGAGGTGGGGGATGAAGCTTTCTTT,CASSQEVGDEAFF
TRBV7-9,-,TRBJ2-5,-,TGTGCCAGCAGCTCATCGGGTAACCAAGAGACCCAGTACTTC,CASSSSGNQETQYF
TRBV9,-,TRBJ2-7,-,TGTGCCAGCAGCGTAGGGGCAGGGATCTCCTACGAGCAGTACTTC,CASSVGAGISYEQYF
TRBV6-5,-,TRBJ2-7,-,TGTGCCAGCAGTTTAATCTCCGGGGGGCAGTACTTC,CASSLISGGQYF
TRBV10-2,-,TRBJ2-1,TRBD1,TGCGCCAGCGAGGACAGGGGGGAGGGCAATGAGCAGTTCTTC,CASEDRGEGNEQFF
TRBV5-6,-,TRBJ1-1,-,TGTGCCAGCAGCTTAGCTGGGAGTTTGAACACTGAAGCTTTCTTT,CASSLAGSLNTEAFF
TRBV2,-,TRBJ1-5,-,TGTGCCAGCAGTGATATAAGGGAGGGCAATCAGCCCCAGCATTTT,CASSDIREGNQPQHF
TRBV6-2/TRBV6-3,-,TRBJ2-3,-,TGTGCCAGCAGTTCCCGCACAGATACGCAGTATTTT,CASSSRTDTQYF
TRBV6-5,-,TRBJ1-1,-,TGTGCCAGCACTCCCCCTGGGGCGAACAATGAAGCTTTCTTT,CASTPPGANNEAFF
TRBV3-1/TRBV3-2,once,TRBJ2-5,-,TGTGCCAGCGGTTCAGTCCAAGAGACCCAGTACTTC,CASGSVQETQYF
TRBV30,-,TRBJ2-5,-,TGTGCCTGGAGTGCTGTTGGAGAGACCCAGTACTTC,CAWSAVGETQYF
TRBV24-1,-,TRBJ2-3,-,TGTGCCACCAGTGGGGGAGCTAGCACAGATACGCAGTATTTT,CATSGGASTDTQYF
TRBV4-2,-,TRBJ1-2,-,TGTGCCAGCAGCCTAGAACAGGCTAACTATGGCTACACCTTC,CASSLEQANYGYTF
TRBV5-6,-,TRBJ1-2,-,TGTGCCAGCAGTTCCGGGACGGTCTTGACTGGCTACACCTTC,CASSSGTVLTGYTF
TRBV3-1/TRBV3-2,-,TRBJ2-7,-,TGTGCCAGCAGCCAGCTTTGGTACGAGCAGTACTTC,CASSQLWYEQYF
TRBV11-1,once,TRBJ1-1,-,TGTGCCAGCACCGAGCCGAGGGGGACGGATAACACTGAAGCTTTCTTT,CASTEPRGTDNTEAFF
TRBV5-1,-,TRBJ2-3,-,TGCGCCAGCAGGTGGCAGACAGATACGCAGTATTTT,CASRWQTDTQYF
TRBV9,-,TRBJ1-4,-,TGTGCCAGCAGCGTAGCTCGGGGACCAAATGAAAAACTGTTTTTT,CASSVARGPNEKLFF
TRBV6-2/TRBV6-3,-,TRBJ1-5,TRBD1,TGTGCCAGCAGTGCTCAGGGGGCTCGCCAGCCCCAGCATTTT,CASSAQGARQPQHF
TRBV15,-,TRBJ1-1,-,TGTGCCACCAGCAGGTCAAAGACAGGAGAAGCTTTCTTT,CATSRSKTGEAFF
TRBV30,-,TRBJ1-1,-,TGTGCCTGGAGATACTCCGCGGGGAACACTGAAGCTTTCTTT,CAWRYSAGNTEAFF
TRBV28,-,TRBJ2-1,-,TGTGCCAGCAGTCCTCTGACGGGAAGCTCCTACAATGAGCAGTTCTTC,CASSPLTGSSYNEQFF
TRBV5-8,-,TRBJ2-1,-,TGTGCCAGCAGCCTAATGAACAATGAGCAGTTCTTC,CASSLMNNEQFF